This T cell receptor (beta chain) was recovered during a study of identical twins. Broader study findings: The authors noted that invariant MAIT and iNKT cells could partly confound zero-insertion analyses.

Template switching, a step in the protocol, added a universal primer site, and cDNA carried unique molecular identifiers. TCRdb redid the calling of the 5' RACE reads with MiXCR, one entry per CDR3 protein. The repertoire consists of 220,000 or so distinct CDR3 sequences, with approximately 7% occurring once and the leading ten covering around 3.4%. V was clipped by 7 bases and J by 2 bases; unmatched bases: 6. CDR3 length equals 14 residues. At least ten counts were recorded for this clonotype. The antigen is undetermined. The same data also contributed to another study, on yellow fever vaccine responses in identical twins. That report adds: The authors reported partly convergent, partly personalized vaccine responses in identical twins.

The TCR comes from a woman between 18 and 29 years old in good health. Sequencing used memory (CD45RO+) T cells sorted from blood. The gene calls are TRBV12-3 or TRBV12-4 and TRBJ2-7; 9 bases agree with TRBD1. The CDR3 is CASTTGDRAYEQYF. In DNA form, the CDR3 reads TGTGCCAGCACAACCGGGGACAGGGCCTACGAGCAGTACTTC.